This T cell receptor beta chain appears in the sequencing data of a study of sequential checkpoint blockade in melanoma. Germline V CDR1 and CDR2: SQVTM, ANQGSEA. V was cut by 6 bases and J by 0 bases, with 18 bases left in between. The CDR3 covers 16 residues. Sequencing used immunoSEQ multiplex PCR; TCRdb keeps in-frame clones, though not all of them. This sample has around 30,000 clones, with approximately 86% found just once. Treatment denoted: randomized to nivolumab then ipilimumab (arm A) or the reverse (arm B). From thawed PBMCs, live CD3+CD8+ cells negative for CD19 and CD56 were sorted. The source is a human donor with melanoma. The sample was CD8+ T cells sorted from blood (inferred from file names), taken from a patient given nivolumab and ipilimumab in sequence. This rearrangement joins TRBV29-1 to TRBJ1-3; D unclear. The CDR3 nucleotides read TGCAGCGTGGCCCCCCAGGCCAAAAGCTCTGGAAACACCATATATTTT. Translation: CSVAPQAKSSGNTIYF. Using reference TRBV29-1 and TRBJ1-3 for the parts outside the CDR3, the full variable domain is SAVISQKPSRDICQRGTSLTIQCQVDSQVTMMFWYRQQPGQSLTLIATANQGSEATYESGFVIDKFPISRPNLTFSTLTVSNMSPEDSSIYLCSVAPQAKSSGNTIYFGEGSWLTVV.